This T cell receptor (beta chain) was sequenced in a study of early T cells in non-severe SARS-CoV-2 infection. As for the study in general: Sequencing of bulk RNA from unsorted whole blood was done, without chain pairing.

The sample holds a few counts of this clonotype. Antigen unknown. Findings and limits, study-wide: Matching against VDJdb likely underestimated virus-specific expansions, favoring anti-spike CD8.

cDNA molecules, individually, were tagged with unique molecular identifiers. TCRdb fed the 5' RACE reads into MiXCR, producing one record per CDR3 protein. Of just under 65,000 distinct CDR3 sequences in the sample, around 10% were seen once. Germline V lookup: CDR1 SGHAT, CDR2 FQNNGV. The V gene end was trimmed by 5 bases and the J gene end by 5 bases; junction bases not matched to a gene: 4. The CDR3 consists of 15 residues. The clonotype was recovered from an adult who was a healthcare worker with PCR-confirmed SARS-CoV-2 infection or an uninfected control (not recorded which). The chain is built from TRBV11-2 and TRBJ2-5; 14 nucleotides align to TRBD2. The sample was whole blood, taken at baseline. DNA for the CDR3: TGTGCCAGCAGCCCAGGACTAGCGGGGGGTGAGACCCAGTACTTC. Translation gives CASSPGLAGGETQYF.